This TCR beta chain is from a study of blood T cell repertoires in COVID-19. Study summary: Both acute and convalescent COVID-19 samples were obtained from the United States, Italy and Spain. T cells, B-cell-depleted T cells, or PBMCs supplied cDNA or gDNA.

Source study methods: Amplification of reference gene primers provided the estimated nucleated cell counts. Clones were sequenced by immunoSEQ multiplex PCR, and TCRdb holds only the in-frame ones, with some missing. That table supplies the V and J calls and clone size; D and trimming were determined from the DNA. The sample has nearly 400,000 clones, nearly 90% seen once. The cohort comprised adults aged 18 to 89 years residing in approximately 25 US areas. Sample: PBMCs or T cells enriched from blood (not recorded which). The TCR originated in a woman aged 30 to 39 who had recovered from COVID-19.

CDR3 bases: TGTGCCAGCAGGCGACTAGCGGGAGAGAATGAGCAGTTCTTC. Its translation is CASRRLAGENEQFF. The genes are TRBV27 and TRBJ2-1; 12 bases are a match to TRBD2. The V segment lost 6 bases and the J segment 7 bases; nucleotides outside the gene matches: 4. Germline CDR1 and CDR2: MNHEY and SMNVEV (reference sequence). This CDR3 is 14 amino acids long.